This TCR beta chain was sequenced during a study of blood T cell repertoires in COVID-19. Background on the study: Researchers got acute and convalescent COVID-19 samples from the United States, Italy and Spain. From T cells, B-cell-depleted T cells, or PBMCs came the material, which was cDNA or gDNA.

The CDR3 is 18 residues long. Germline CDR1 reads LNHDA; CDR2 reads SQIVND (reference sequence). V dropped 7 bases and J dropped 8 bases, with 30 bases sitting between them. This clone was observed a few times. As handled by the study authors: By means of reference gene primer amplification, nucleated cell counts were estimated. Only in-frame clones appear in the TCRdb table, and some are missing; sequencing was by immunoSEQ multiplex PCR. Clonal size and the V and J genes are those of that table, whereas D and trimming came from the DNA. This sample has more than 200,000 clones, with 81% found just once.

The V gene is TRBV19, the J gene TRBJ2-1, with TRBD2 as a possible D gene (8 bases). Source material: peripheral blood. This clonotype was obtained from a woman of 80 years or more with acute or convalescent COVID-19. CDR3: CASIPQGGRREGRDEQFF. Here the CDR3 DNA reads TGTGCCAGTATTCCCCAGGGGGGACGACGGGAGGGCCGGGATGAGCAGTTCTTC.